This T cell receptor beta chain was recovered during a study of resident and recirculating memory T cells in vitiligo. As for the study in general: Shave-biopsy epidermis from lesional and nonlesional skin was sequenced alongside PBMCs.

No vitiligo treatment was given during the prior three months. Turning to this clone: The antigen is undetermined.

The method was immunoSEQ multiplex PCR; TCRdb's version includes in-frame clones alone and lacks a portion of them. Counted here are roughly 80,000 clones, under 95% occurring once; the ten biggest clones make up approximately 4.7%. The germline gives CDR1 SGHVS, CDR2 FNYEAQ. With 5 bases clipped from V and 0 bases from J, the junction kept 6 bases outside the gene matches. The CDR3 is made up of 18 amino acids. Whole-study results and caveats: Clonality differed among vitiligo lesions, with no unique dominant clone.

The sequencing sample was made of blood. The clonotype comes from a male donor with vitiligo. The chain is built from TRBV7-6 and TRBJ2-6, with 11 bases aligning to TRBD2. Written as DNA, the CDR3 is TGTGCCAGCAGCAGGGGACTAGCGGAAGTCTCTGGGGCCAACGTCCTGACTTTC. This encodes CASSRGLAEVSGANVLTF.